This entry features one T cell receptor beta chain sequence. This entry comes from a study of blood T cell repertoires in COVID-19. Per the germline V gene, CDR1 is SGHRS and CDR2 is YFSETQ. The CDR3 is made up of 18 amino acids. With V trimmed by 1 base and J by 7 bases, 13 bases remained unmatched. Study processing details: Reference gene primer amplification in the assay estimated nucleated cell counts. TCRdb's table, derived via immunoSEQ multiplex PCR, lists solely in-frame clones and lacks some. V, J and clone size are those of that table, while D and trimming were read from the DNA. The sample records 150,000 or so clones, approximately 80% being singletons. The study drew participants aged about 18 to 95 years from some 24 US areas. Participants' own reports of clinical history determined their cohort assignment. Recovery among Cohort 3 donors was established by two negative PCRs, clearance, or symptom resolution.

The origin of this receptor is a woman between 55 and 75 years old who had recovered from COVID-19. The rearrangement links TRBV5-1 to TRBJ2-2, with TRBD2 matching over 10 bases. The material sequenced was PBMCs or T cells enriched from blood (not recorded which). CDR3 sequence reads: CASSLTSGEALVIGELFF. The CDR3 DNA follows: TGCGCCAGCAGCTTGACTAGCGGGGAGGCATTAGTGATCGGGGAGCTGTTTTTT.